This T cell receptor beta chain was recovered during a study of T cell responses to AZD1222 COVID-19 vaccine. TCRdb's table, derived via immunoSEQ multiplex PCR, lists solely in-frame clones and lacks some. The sample includes around 200,000 clones, about 86% of them seen just once. This clonotype was obtained from an adult in good health. The sequencing used peripheral blood, collected on day 0 of AZD1222 vaccination.

CDR3 region: CASSLGTGELFF. CDR3 nucleotides: TGTGCCAGCAGCTTAGGAACCGGGGAGCTGTTTTTT. The gene calls are TRBV7-9 and TRBJ2-2; D not certain. Trimming shortened V by 1 base and J by 5 bases, and 2 bases separated the two germline ends. The CDR3 covers 12 residues. CDR1 and CDR2 (germline): SEHNR, FQNEAQ (reference sequence).